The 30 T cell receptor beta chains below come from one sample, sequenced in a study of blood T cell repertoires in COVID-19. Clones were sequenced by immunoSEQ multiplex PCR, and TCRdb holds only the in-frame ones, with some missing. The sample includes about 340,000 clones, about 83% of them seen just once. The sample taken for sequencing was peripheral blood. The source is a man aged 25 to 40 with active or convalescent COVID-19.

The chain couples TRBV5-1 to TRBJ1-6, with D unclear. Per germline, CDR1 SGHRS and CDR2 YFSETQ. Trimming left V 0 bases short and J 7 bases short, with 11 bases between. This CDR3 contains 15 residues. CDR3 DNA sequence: TGCGCCAGCAGCTTGGACACATGGCAAAATTCACCCCTCCACTTT. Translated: CASSLDTWQNSPLHF.

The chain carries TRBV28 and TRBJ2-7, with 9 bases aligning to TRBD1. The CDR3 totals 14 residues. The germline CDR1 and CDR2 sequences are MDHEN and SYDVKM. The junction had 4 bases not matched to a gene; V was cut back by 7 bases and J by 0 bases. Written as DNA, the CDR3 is TGTGCCAGCAAAGGGACAGGGCTCTCCTACGAGCAGTACTTC. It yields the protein CASKGTGLSYEQYF.

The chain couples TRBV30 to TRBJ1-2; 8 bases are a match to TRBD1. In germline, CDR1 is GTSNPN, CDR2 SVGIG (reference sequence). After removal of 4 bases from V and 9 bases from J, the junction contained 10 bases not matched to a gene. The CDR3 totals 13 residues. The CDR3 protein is CAWTSGQGSRYTF. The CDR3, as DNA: TGTGCCTGGACTTCCGGACAGGGCTCGCGCTACACCTTC.

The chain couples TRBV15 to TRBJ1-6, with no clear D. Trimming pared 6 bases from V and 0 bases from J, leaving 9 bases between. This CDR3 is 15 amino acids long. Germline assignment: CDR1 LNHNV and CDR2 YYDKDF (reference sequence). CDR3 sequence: CATSLGSSYNSPLHF. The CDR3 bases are TGTGCCACCAGTCTAGGTAGCTCCTATAATTCACCCCTCCACTTT.

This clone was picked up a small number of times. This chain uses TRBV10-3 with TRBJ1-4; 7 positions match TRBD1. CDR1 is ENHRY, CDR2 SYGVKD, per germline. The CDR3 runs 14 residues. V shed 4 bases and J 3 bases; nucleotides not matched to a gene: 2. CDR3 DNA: TGTGCCATCAGTGGGGGGACAGCTAATGAAAAACTGTTTTTT. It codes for CAISGGTANEKLFF.

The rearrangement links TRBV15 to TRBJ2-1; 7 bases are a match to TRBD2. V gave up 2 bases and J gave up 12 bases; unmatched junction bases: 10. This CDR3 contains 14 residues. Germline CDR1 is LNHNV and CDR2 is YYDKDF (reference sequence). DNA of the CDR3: TGTGCCACCAGCAGAAAGGCGGAAAGCGGGGTGCAGTTCTTC. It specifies CATSRKAESGVQFF.

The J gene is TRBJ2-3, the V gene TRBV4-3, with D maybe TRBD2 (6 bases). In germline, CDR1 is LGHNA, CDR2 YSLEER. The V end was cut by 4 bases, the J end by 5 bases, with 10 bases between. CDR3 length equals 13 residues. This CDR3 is CASSPGAGDTQYF. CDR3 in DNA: TGCGCCAGCAGCCCCGGAGCGGGAGATACGCAGTATTTT.

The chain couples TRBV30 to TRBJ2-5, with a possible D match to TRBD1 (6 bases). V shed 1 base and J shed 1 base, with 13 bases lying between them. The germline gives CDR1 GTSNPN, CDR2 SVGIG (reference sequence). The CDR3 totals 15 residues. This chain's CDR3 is CAWSESGHPQETQYF. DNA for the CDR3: TGTGCCTGGAGTGAATCGGGACACCCCCAAGAGACCCAGTACTTC.

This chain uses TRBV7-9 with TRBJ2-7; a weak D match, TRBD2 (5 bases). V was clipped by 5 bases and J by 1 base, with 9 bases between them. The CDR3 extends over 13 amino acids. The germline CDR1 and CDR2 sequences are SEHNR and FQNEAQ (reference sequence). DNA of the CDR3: TGTGCCAGCAGCCGGACTTTATCCTACGAGCAGTACTTC. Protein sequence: CASSRTLSYEQYF.

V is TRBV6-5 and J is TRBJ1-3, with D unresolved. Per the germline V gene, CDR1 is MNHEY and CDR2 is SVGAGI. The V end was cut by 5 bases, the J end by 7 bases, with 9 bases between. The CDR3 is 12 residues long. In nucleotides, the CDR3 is TGTGCCAGCAGTAACCCCGGGAACACCATATATTTT. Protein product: CASSNPGNTIYF.

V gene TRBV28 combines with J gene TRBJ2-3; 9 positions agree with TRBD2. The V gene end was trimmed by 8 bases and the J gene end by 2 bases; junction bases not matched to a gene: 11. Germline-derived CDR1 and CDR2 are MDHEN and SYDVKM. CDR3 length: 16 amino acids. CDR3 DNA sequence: TGTGCCAGCCCTGGGCGGGAGGGAACCCTCACAGATACGCAGTATTTT. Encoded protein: CASPGREGTLTDTQYF.

As DNA, the CDR3 is TGTGCCAGCAGTTTAGCGGGGGCCTTCTACAATGAGCAGTTCTTC. Amino acids: CASSLAGAFYNEQFF. The chain couples TRBV6-6 to TRBJ2-1; TRBD2 matches at 9 bases. V was pared by 4 bases and J by 3 bases, with 4 bases of the junction left unmatched. From germline, CDR1 is MNHNY and CDR2 SVGAGI (reference sequence). This CDR3 comprises 15 residues.

For the CDR3, the DNA is TGTGCCACCAGCAGACCTGACAGGGGATGGGTCAATGAGCAGTTCTTC. Protein: CATSRPDRGWVNEQFF. V usage is TRBV15 and J usage is TRBJ2-1; 8 bases agree with TRBD1. CDR1 is LNHNV, CDR2 YYDKDF, per germline (reference sequence). This CDR3 is 16 amino acids long. The ends lost 2 bases at V and 6 bases at J; junction bases unmatched: 9. The full variable domain, completed using reference TRBV15 and TRBJ2-1, is DAMVIQNPRYQVTQFGKPVTLSCSQTLNHNVMYWYQQKSSQAPKLLFHYYDKDFNNEADTPDNFQSRRPNTSFCFLDIRSPGLGDTAMYLCATSRPDRGWVNEQFFGPGTRLTVL.

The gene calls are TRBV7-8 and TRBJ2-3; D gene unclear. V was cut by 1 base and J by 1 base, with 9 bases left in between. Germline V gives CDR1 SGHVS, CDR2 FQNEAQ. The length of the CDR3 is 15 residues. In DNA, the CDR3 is TGTGCCAGCAGCTTAGATGCGGTGGGCACAGATACGCAGTATTTT. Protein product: CASSLDAVGTDTQYF.

CDR3 nucleotide sequence: TGTGCCAGCAGCTTAGGGTACAACAATGAGCAGTTCTTC. Translated: CASSLGYNNEQFF. The rearrangement joins TRBV7-2 to TRBJ2-1; D not certain. CDR1 and CDR2 (germline): SGHTA, FQGNSA. There are 13 residues in the CDR3. Trimming removed 1 base from V and 5 bases from J, with 6 bases in between.

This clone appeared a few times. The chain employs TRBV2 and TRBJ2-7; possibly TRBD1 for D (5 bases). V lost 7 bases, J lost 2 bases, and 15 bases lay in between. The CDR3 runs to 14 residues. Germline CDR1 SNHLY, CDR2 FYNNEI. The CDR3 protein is CASKRQSTTYEQYF. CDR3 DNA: TGTGCCAGCAAGAGACAGTCTACTACCTACGAGCAGTACTTC.

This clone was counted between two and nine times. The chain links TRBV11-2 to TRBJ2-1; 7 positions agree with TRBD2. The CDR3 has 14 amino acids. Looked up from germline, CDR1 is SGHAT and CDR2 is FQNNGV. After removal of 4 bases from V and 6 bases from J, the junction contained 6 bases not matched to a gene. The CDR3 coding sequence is TGTGCCAGCAGCTATATCAGCGGGGCCAATGAGCAGTTCTTC. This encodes CASSYISGANEQFF.

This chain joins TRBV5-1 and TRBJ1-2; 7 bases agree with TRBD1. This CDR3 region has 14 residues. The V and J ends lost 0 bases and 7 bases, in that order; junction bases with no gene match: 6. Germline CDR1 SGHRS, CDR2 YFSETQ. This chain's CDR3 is CASSLDRGGSGYTF. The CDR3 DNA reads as TGCGCCAGCAGCTTGGACAGGGGAGGATCTGGCTACACCTTC.

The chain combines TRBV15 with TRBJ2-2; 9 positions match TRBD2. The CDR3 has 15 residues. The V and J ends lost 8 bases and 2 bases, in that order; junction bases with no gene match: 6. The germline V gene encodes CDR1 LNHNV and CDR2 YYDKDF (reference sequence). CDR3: CATSKAGGNTGELFF. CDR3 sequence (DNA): TGTGCCACCTCAAAAGCGGGAGGAAACACCGGGGAGCTGTTTTTT.

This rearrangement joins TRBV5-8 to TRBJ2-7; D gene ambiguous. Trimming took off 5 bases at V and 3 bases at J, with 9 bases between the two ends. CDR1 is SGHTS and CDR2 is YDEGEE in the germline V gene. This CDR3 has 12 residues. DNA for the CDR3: TGTGCCAGCAGTGCCGCGGTCTACGAGCAGTACTTC. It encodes CASSAAVYEQYF.

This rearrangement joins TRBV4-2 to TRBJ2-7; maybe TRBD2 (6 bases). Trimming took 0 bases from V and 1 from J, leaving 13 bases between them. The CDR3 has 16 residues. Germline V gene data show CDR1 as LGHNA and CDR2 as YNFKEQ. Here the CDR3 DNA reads TGTGCCAGCAGCCAAGAACGGGGGTCGTGGTCCTACGAGCAGTACTTC. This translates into CASSQERGSWSYEQYF.

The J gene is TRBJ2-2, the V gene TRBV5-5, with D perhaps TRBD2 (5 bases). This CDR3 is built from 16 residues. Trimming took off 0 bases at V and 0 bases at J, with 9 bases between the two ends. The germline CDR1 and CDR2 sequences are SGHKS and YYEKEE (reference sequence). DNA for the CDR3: TGTGCCAGCAGCTTGGGGGCACTAGCGAACACCGGGGAGCTGTTTTTT. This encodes CASSLGALANTGELFF.

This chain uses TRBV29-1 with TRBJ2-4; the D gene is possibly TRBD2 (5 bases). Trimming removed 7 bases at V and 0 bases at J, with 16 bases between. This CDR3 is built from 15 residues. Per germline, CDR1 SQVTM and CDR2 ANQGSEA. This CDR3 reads CSDGEQQIAKNIQYF. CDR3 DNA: TGCAGCGATGGGGAGCAACAGATAGCCAAAAACATTCAGTACTTC.

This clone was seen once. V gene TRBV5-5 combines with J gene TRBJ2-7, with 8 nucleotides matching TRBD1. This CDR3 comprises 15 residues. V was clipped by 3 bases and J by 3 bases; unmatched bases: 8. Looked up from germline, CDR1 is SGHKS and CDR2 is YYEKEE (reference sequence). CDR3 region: CASSSLGTGLYEQYF. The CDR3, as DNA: TGTGCCAGCAGCTCCCTCGGGACAGGTCTCTACGAGCAGTACTTC.

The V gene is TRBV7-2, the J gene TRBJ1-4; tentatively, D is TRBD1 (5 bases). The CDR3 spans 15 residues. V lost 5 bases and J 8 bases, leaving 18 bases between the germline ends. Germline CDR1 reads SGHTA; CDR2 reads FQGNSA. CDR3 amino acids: CASSPSPGREEKLFF. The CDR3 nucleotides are TGTGCCAGCAGCCCCTCCCCAGGGCGCGAAGAAAAACTGTTTTTT.

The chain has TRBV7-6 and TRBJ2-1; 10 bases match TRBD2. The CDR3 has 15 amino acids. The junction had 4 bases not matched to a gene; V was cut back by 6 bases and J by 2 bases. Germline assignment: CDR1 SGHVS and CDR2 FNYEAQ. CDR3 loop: CASRRGLAAYNEQFF. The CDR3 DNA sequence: TGTGCCAGCAGACGAGGACTAGCGGCCTACAATGAGCAGTTCTTC.

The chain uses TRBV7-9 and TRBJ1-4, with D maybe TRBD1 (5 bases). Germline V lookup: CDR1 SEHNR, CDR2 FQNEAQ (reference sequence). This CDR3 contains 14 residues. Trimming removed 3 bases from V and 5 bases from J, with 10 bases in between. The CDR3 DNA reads TGTGCCAGCAGCTTTGGGGGGTGGAATGAAAAACTGTTTTTT. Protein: CASSFGGWNEKLFF.

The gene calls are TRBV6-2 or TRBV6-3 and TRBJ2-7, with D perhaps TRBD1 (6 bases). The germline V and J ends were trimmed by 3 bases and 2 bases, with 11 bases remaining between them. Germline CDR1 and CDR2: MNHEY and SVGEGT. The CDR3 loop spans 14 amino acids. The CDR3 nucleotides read TGTGCCAGCAGTTATGGCAGGGGTACCTACGAGCAGTACTTC. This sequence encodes CASSYGRGTYEQYF.

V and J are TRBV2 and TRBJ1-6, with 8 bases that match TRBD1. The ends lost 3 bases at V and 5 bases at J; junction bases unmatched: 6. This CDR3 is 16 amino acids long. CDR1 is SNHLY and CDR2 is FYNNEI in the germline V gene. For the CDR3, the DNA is TGTGCCAGCAGTGACCCGACAGGGGCGAATAATTCACCCCTCCACTTT. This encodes CASSDPTGANNSPLHF.

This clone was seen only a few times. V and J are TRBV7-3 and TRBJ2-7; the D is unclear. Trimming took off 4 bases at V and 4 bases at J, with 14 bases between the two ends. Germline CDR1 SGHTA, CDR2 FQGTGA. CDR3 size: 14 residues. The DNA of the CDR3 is TGTGCCAGCAGCTCGGAAAAGCGACTGTACGAGCAGTACTTC. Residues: CASSSEKRLYEQYF.